This T cell receptor beta chain was identified during a study of human T cells and chemical hapten exposure. Study details: The patient population, which was mostly female, had alopecia areata, totalis or universalis.

This clonotype was observed many times. Time point described: patch test 3, about 24 weeks after DPC sensitization. Treatment reported: therapeutic diphenylcyclopropenone sensitization with weekly scalp DPC. Blood was drawn before each patch test was applied. TCRdb independently ran MiXCR on the RACE reads; one entry per CDR3 protein. The data contain about 84,000 distinct CDR3 sequences, 10% to 14% of them seen just once; the ten biggest clones take up approximately 3.5%. The CDR3 has 13 residues. Trimming pared 2 bases from V and 7 bases from J, leaving 12 bases between. The germline CDR1 and CDR2 sequences are LGHDT and YNNKEL (reference sequence).

The J gene is TRBJ2-7, the V gene TRBV3-1; D might be TRBD1 (5 bases). Source: whole blood, taken in connection with sensitization to the hapten diphenylcyclopropenone (DPC). The clonotype originates from a woman in her fifties or sixties with alopecia areata. Some clones in this sample may be carry-over from other donors' samples. CDR3 sequence reads: CASSQSKGREQYF. The CDR3, as DNA: TGTGCCAGCAGCCAAAGCAAGGGGCGGGAGCAGTACTTC.